Below, 15 T cell receptor beta chains from the same sample are listed, as sequenced in a study of tumor-infiltrating lymphocytes in primary liver carcinoma. TCR beta cDNA came from approximately 490 ng total RNA, primed with a constant-region primer. Three rounds of nested multiplex PCR with slightly modified ARM-PCR produced TCR beta libraries. Both of the initial two PCR rounds ran for roughly 10 cycles and employed TRBV1-TRBV30 forward primers alongside a C-beta reverse primer. TCRdb re-called the multiplex PCR reads through MiXCR, storing one row per CDR3 protein. Altogether roughly 70,000 distinct CDR3 sequences are present, roughly two thirds being singletons, with the ten largest covering around 38%. From roughly 20-30 mg of unsorted bulk tissue, DNA and RNA were co-extracted together. The sequenced sample was liver tumor tissue from sampling region 4. Subset meaning: tumor region T4, right-lateral pole. The receptors shown here come from a man aged 40-49 years with primary liver carcinoma and hepatitis B virus infection.

About this clonotype itself: A much larger clone is a single base away; this may be a read error. The chain uses TRBV28 and TRBJ2-6, with a weak D call TRBD1 (5 bases). CDR3 size: 15 residues. Germline V gene lookup returns CDR1 MDHEN and CDR2 SYDVKM. CDR3 nucleotide sequence: TGTGCCAGCAGAAGGGGCGACTCTGGGGTCAACGTCCTGACTTTC. Protein: CASRRGDSGVNVLTF. Complete variable domain (other parts from reference TRBV28 and TRBJ2-6): DVKVTQSSRYLVKRTGEKVFLECVQDMDHENMFWYRQDPGLGLRLIYFSYDVKMKEKGDIPEGYSVSREKKERFSLILESASTNQTSMYLCASRRGDSGVNVLTFGAGSRLTVL.

Only one count was recorded for this clonotype. At one boundary the junction diverges from the germline segment, which might be a read error. This rearrangement joins TRBV6-1 to TRBJ2-6; maybe TRBD2 (6 bases). The CDR3 spans 18 residues. Germline V gives CDR1 MNHNS, CDR2 SASEGT. The DNA of the CDR3 is TGCGCCATCAGTGAACGGGGGACGACTAGCTCTGGGGCCAACGTCCTGACTTTC. Its translation: CAISERGTTSSGANVLTF.

This clonotype was seen a few times. This chain uses TRBV6-6 with TRBJ1-2, with 7 nucleotides matching TRBD1. The CDR3 loop spans 14 amino acids. In germline, CDR1 is MNHNY, CDR2 SVGAGI (reference sequence). With 9 bases clipped from V and 4 bases from J, the junction kept 11 bases outside the gene matches. The CDR3 coding sequence is TGTGCCAGAGGCCCCGACAGGGACTTCTATGGCTACACCTTC. It encodes CARGPDRDFYGYTF.

This clonotype showed up just a few times. The genes are TRBV6-1 and TRBJ2-2; a weak D match, TRBD2 (6 bases). The germline CDR1 and CDR2 sequences are MNHNS and SASEGT. With 6 bases removed from V and 6 bases from J, the gap between germline ends came to 20 bases. The CDR3 runs 16 residues. This chain's CDR3 is CASRGRREMGAGELFF. Here the CDR3 DNA reads TGTGCCAGCAGGGGTAGACGGGAGATGGGCGCCGGGGAGCTGTTTTTT.

Regarding this clonotype: A much larger clone lies a single base off, so this may be a read error. CDR3 DNA sequence: TGTGCCAGCGGCTTAGTAGGGAATGAGCAGTTCTTC. Translated: CASGLVGNEQFF. The chain has TRBV11-2 and TRBJ2-1, with D uncertain. Germline-derived CDR1 and CDR2 are SGHAT and FQNNGV. The length of the CDR3 is 12 residues. The full variable domain, its missing parts supplied by reference TRBV11-2 and TRBJ2-1, is EAGVAQSPRYKIIEKRQSVAFWCNPISGHATLYWYQQILGQGPKLLIQFQNNGVVDDSQLPKDRFSAERLKGVDSTLKIQPAKLEDSAVYLCASGLVGNEQFFGPGTRLTVL.

Comment on this clonotype: The junction and the germline gene differ at one end; a read error may be behind it. The genes are TRBV11-2 and TRBJ1-2; no clear D gene. Germline V CDR1 and CDR2: SGHAT, FQNNGV. The CDR3 is made up of 13 amino acids. The CDR3 loop is CACSLGANNGYTF. Here the CDR3 DNA reads TGTGCCTGCAGCTTAGGAGCTAACAATGGTTACACCTTC.

This clonotype occurred once. The chain carries TRBV10-3 and TRBJ2-3; 10 nucleotides line up with TRBD2. V was clipped by 6 bases and J by 10 bases; unmatched bases: 16. Per the germline V gene, CDR1 is ENHRY and CDR2 is SYGVKD. The CDR3 has 16 residues. The CDR3 is CAIRYTSGASTDAQYF. The CDR3 DNA follows: TGTGCCATCAGGTACACTAGCGGGGCTAGCACTGATGCGCAGTATTTT.

The chain links TRBV7-6 to TRBJ2-3, with D perhaps matching TRBD2 (6 bases). Germline lookup yields CDR1 SGHVS and CDR2 FNYEAQ. V was clipped by 1 base and J by 6 bases, with 14 bases between them. The CDR3 runs to 15 residues. The CDR3 DNA is TGTGCCAGCAGCTTAGTGGCCGGGAGAGCGGATACGCAGTATTTT. It codes for CASSLVAGRADTQYF.

This clonotype was counted between two and nine times. The rearrangement links TRBV12-3 or TRBV12-4 to TRBJ1-3; D ambiguous. The V end was cut by 1 base, the J end by 4 bases, with 11 bases between. This CDR3 is 15 amino acids long. CDR3 in amino acids: CASSLGAATGNTIYF. The CDR3 bases are TGTGCCAGCAGTTTAGGGGCAGCAACGGGAAACACCATATATTTT.

About this clonotype: A much larger clone differs from this one at a single base, so this may be a read error. The DNA of the CDR3 is TGTGCCTCCAGGCCGGAGGGACTAGTCTACGAGCAGTACTTC. This gives the protein CASRPEGLVYEQYF. The chain is built from TRBV6-5 and TRBJ2-7, with 8 bases fitting TRBD2. CDR3 length equals 14 residues. V was clipped by 11 bases and J by 3 bases; unmatched bases: 12. Per the germline V gene, CDR1 is MNHEY and CDR2 is SVGAGI.

Comments on this clonotype: A much larger clone lies a single base off, so this may be a read error. The V and J genes are TRBV12-3 or TRBV12-4 and TRBJ2-5; weak D call: TRBD1 (5 bases). This CDR3 is 14 amino acids long. As DNA, the CDR3 is TGTGCCAACAGTTTTTCAGGGAATGAGGAGACCCAGTACTTC. Protein: CANSFSGNEETQYF.

This clonotype was observed once. At one end, the junction sequence differs from germline, possibly due to a read error. The rearrangement uses TRBV12-3 or TRBV12-4 and TRBJ2-7, with unresolved D. The CDR3 consists of 15 residues. The CDR3 DNA reads TGTGCCAACAGTTTATTGATAAGGCTAAAGAAGGAGCAGTACTTC. Translated, it gives CANSLLIRLKKEQYF.

In its sample, this clonotype was seen many times. A much larger clone lies one base from this, so it may be a read error. As the CDR3 is not closed by the conserved phenylalanine or tryptophan, this likely results from a read error. The gene calls are TRBV12-3 or TRBV12-4 and TRBJ2-7, with D perhaps TRBD2 (5 bases). V shed 3 bases and J shed 2 bases, with 5 bases lying between them. The CDR3 is 12 residues long. The CDR3 coding sequence is TGTGCCAGCAGTTTCGGGGCCTACGAGCAGTACTTA. Translating gives CASSFGAYEQYL.

About this clonotype: A read error is possible here, since a much larger clone lies one base away. The chain uses TRBV6-5 and TRBJ2-7; D is uncertain. The V gene's germline CDR1 is MNHEY and CDR2 SVGAGI. Trimming stripped 4 bases from V and 6 bases from J, with 7 bases between. The CDR3 runs 11 residues. The CDR3 here is CASSSGLEQYF. DNA for the CDR3: TGTGCCAGCAGTTCGGGTCTCGAGCAGTACTTC.

This chain uses TRBV12-3 or TRBV12-4 with TRBJ1-6; 7 bases line up with TRBD1. V shed 7 bases and J 6 bases; nucleotides not matched to a gene: 6. The CDR3 sequence is 14 residues long. In DNA form, the CDR3 reads TGTGCCAGCAATTTCTCAGGGGGTAATTCACCCCTCCACTTT. Protein: CASNFSGGNSPLHF.